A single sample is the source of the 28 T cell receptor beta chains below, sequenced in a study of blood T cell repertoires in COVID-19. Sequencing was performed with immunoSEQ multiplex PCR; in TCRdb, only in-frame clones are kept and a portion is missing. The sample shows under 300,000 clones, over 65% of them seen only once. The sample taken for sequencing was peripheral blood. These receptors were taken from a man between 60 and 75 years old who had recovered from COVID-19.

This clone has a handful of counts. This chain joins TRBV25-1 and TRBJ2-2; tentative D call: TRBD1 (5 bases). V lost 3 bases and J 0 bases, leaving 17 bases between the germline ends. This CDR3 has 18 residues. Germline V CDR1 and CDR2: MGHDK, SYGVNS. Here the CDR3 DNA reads TGTGCCAGCAGTGAGATCGGTTTAGGACAACCGAACACCGGGGAGCTGTTTTTT. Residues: CASSEIGLGQPNTGELFF.

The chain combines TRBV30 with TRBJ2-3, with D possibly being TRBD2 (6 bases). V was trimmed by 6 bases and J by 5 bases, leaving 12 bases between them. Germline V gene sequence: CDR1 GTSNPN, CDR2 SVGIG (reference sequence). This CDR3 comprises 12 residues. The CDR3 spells CACDPEGDTQYF. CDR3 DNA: TGTGCCTGTGACCCGGAGGGAGATACGCAGTATTTT.

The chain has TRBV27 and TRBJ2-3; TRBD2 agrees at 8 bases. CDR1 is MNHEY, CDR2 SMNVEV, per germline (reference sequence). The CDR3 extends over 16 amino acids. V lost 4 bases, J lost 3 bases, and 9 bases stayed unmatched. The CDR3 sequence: CASSYGAGVGTDTQYF. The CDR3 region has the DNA TGTGCCAGCAGTTACGGAGCGGGAGTCGGGACAGATACGCAGTATTTT.

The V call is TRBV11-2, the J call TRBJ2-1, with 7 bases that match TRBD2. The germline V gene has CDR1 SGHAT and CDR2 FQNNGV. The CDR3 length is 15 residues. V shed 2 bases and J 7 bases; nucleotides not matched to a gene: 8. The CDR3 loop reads CASSLMAGAWNEQFF. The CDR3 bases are TGTGCCAGCAGCTTAATGGCGGGAGCTTGGAATGAGCAGTTCTTC.

The CDR3 nucleotides read TGTGCCAGCAGCTTATCGTGGGGCAGCACAGATACGCAGTATTTT. This encodes CASSLSWGSTDTQYF. The V and J genes are TRBV7-6 and TRBJ2-3; D possibly corresponds to TRBD1 (5 bases). Deletions cut 2 bases from V and 0 bases from J, with 9 bases between. Germline loops: CDR1 SGHVS, CDR2 FNYEAQ. This CDR3 comprises 15 residues.

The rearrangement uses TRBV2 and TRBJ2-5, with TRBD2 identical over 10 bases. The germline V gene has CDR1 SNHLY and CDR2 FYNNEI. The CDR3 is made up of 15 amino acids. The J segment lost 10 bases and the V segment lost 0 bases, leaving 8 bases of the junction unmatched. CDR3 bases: TGTGCCAGCAGTGAAGCTCGAGCGGGAGGGGGGGACCAGTACTTC. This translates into CASSEARAGGGDQYF.

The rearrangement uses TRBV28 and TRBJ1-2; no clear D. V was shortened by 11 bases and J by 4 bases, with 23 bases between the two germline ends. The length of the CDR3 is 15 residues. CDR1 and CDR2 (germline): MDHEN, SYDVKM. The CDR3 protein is CAYCQAPNCGYGYTF. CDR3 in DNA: TGTGCCTATTGTCAGGCTCCGAATTGTGGCTATGGCTACACCTTC.

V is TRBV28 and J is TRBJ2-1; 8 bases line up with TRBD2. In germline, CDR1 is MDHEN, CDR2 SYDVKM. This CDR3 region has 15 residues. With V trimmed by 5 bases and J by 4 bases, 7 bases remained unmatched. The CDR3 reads CASSPPGGPYNEQFF. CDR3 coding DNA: TGTGCCAGCAGTCCCCCGGGGGGGCCTTACAATGAGCAGTTCTTC.

The CDR3, as DNA: TGTGCCAGCAGCCAAGTTGGTCAGGACACAGATACGCAGTATTTT. This gives the protein CASSQVGQDTDTQYF. V and J are TRBV3-1 (or the pseudogene TRBV3-2) and TRBJ2-3, with unresolved D. The length of the CDR3 is 15 residues. Germline V gene lookup returns CDR1 LGHDT and CDR2 YNNKEL (reference sequence). With 1 base removed from V and 2 bases from J, the gap between germline ends came to 10 bases.

The CDR3 region is CASRGSANQPQHF. The CDR3 DNA sequence: TGTGCCAGCCGAGGCAGTGCCAATCAGCCCCAGCATTTT. The chain recombines TRBV6-5 with TRBJ1-5; D call uncertain. V was cut by 8 bases and J by 3 bases, with 11 bases left in between. Germline V gene data show CDR1 as MNHEY and CDR2 as SVGAGI. This CDR3 region has 13 residues.

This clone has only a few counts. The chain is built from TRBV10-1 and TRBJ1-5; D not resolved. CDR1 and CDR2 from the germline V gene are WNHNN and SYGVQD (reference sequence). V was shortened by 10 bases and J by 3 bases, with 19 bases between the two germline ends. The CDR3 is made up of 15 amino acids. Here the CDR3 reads CATGRPAPVNQPQHF. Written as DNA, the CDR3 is TGCGCCACGGGGAGGCCCGCCCCCGTCAATCAGCCCCAGCATTTT.

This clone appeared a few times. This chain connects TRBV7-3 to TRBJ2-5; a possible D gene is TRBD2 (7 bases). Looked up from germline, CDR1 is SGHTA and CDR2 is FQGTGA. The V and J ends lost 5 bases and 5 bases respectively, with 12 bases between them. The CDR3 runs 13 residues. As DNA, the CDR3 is TGTGCCAGCAGCCGGGGGGCCGGGGAGACCCAGTACTTC. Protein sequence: CASSRGAGETQYF.

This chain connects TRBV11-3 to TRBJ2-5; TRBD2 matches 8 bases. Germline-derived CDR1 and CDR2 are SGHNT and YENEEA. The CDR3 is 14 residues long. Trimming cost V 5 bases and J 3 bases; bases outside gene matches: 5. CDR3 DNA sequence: TGTGCCAGCAGCCCGGGGGGGCCAGAAGAGACCCAGTACTTC. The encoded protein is CASSPGGPEETQYF.

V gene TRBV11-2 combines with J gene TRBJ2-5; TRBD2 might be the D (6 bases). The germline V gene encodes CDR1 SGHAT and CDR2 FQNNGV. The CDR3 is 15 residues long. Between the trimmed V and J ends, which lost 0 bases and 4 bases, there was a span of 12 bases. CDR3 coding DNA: TGTGCCAGCAGCTTAGATCCGGGAGTAGGAGAGACCCAGTACTTC. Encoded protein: CASSLDPGVGETQYF.

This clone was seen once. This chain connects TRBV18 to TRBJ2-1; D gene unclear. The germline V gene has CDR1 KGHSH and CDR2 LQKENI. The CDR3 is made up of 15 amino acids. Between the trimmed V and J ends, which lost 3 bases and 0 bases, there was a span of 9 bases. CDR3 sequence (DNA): TGTGCCAGCTCACCCGACATTAGCTCCTACAATGAGCAGTTCTTC. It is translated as CASSPDISSYNEQFF.

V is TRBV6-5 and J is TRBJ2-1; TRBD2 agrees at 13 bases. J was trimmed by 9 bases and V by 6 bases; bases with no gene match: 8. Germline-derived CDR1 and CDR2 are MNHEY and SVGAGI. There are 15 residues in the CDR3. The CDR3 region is CASSHRGLAGSEQFF. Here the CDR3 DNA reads TGTGCCAGCAGCCACCGGGGACTAGCGGGGAGTGAGCAGTTCTTC.

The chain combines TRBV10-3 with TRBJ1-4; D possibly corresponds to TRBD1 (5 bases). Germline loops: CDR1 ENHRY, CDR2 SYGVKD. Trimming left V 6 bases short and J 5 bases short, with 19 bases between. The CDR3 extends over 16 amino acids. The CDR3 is CAISPFLGQENEKLFF. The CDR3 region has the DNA TGTGCCATCAGCCCTTTCTTGGGGCAGGAGAATGAAAAACTGTTTTTT.

The CDR3 bases are TGTGCCAGCATGCCGAGCTTAAACACTGAAGCTTTCTTT. Translating it yields CASMPSLNTEAFF. The gene calls are TRBV6-5 and TRBJ1-1; D call uncertain. The ends were cut back, 7 bases at V and 2 bases at J, with 11 bases in the middle. Per germline, CDR1 MNHEY and CDR2 SVGAGI. The CDR3 extends over 13 amino acids.

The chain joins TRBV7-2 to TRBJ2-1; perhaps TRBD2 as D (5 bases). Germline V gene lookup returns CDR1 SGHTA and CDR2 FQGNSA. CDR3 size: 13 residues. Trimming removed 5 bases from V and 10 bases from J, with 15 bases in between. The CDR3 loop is CASSESGQGEQFF. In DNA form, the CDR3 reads TGTGCCAGCAGCGAGAGCGGCCAAGGGGAGCAGTTCTTC.

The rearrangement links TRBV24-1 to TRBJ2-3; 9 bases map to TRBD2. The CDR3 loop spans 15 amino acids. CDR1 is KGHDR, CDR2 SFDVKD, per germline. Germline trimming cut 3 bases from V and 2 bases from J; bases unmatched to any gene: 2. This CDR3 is CATSDSGGPTDTQYF. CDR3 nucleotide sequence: TGTGCCACCAGTGATAGCGGGGGGCCCACAGATACGCAGTATTTT.

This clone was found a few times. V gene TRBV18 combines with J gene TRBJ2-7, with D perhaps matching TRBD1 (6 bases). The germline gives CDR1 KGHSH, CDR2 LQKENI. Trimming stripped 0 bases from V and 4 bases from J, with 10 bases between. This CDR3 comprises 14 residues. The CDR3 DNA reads TGTGCCAGCTCACCACCGGGGGCAGGGTACGAGCAGTACTTC. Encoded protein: CASSPPGAGYEQYF. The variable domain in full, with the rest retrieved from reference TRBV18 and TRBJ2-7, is NAGVMQNPRHLVRRRGQEARLRCSPMKGHSHVYWYRQLPEEGLKFMVYLQKENIIDESGMPKERFSAEFPKEGPSILRIQQVVRGDSAAYFCASSPPGAGYEQYFGPGTRLTVT.

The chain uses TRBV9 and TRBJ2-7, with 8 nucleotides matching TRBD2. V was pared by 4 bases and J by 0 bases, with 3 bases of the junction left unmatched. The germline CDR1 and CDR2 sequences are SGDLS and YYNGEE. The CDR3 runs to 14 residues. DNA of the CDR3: TGTGCCAGCAGCCCCGGGGGGGACTCCTACGAGCAGTACTTC. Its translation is CASSPGGDSYEQYF.

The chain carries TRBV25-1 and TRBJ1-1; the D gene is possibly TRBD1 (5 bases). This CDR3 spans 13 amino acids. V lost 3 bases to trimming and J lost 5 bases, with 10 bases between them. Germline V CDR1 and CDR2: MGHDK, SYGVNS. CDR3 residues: CASSDRAATEAFF. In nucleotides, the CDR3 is TGTGCCAGCAGTGACAGGGCCGCTACTGAAGCTTTCTTT.

The CDR3 here is CASSSGGVPYEQYF. As DNA, the CDR3 is TGTGCCAGCTCCTCGGGAGGGGTGCCGTACGAGCAGTACTTC. The chain joins TRBV18 to TRBJ2-7, with TRBD2 identical over 8 bases. The CDR3 has 14 amino acids. CDR1 and CDR2 from the germline V gene are KGHSH and LQKENI. Trimming cost V 6 bases and J 4 bases; bases outside gene matches: 8.

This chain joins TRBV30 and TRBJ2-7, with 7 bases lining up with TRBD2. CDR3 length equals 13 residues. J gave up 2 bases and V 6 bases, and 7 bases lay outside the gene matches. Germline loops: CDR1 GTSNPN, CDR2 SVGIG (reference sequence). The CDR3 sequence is CACLGTTTYEQYF. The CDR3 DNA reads TGTGCCTGCTTAGGGACTACAACCTACGAGCAGTACTTC. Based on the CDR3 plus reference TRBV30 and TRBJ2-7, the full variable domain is SQTIHQWPATLVQPVGSPLSLECTVEGTSNPNLYWYRQAAGRGLQLLFYSVGIGQISSEVPQNLSASRPQDRQFILSSKKLLLSDSGFYLCACLGTTTYEQYFGPGTRLTVT.

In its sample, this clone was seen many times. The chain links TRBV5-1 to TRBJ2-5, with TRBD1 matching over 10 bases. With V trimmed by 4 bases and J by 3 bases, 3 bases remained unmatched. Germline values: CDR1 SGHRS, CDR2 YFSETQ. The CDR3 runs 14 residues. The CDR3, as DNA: TGCGCCAGCAGCCAGACAGGGGGCAAAGAGACCCAGTACTTC. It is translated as CASSQTGGKETQYF.

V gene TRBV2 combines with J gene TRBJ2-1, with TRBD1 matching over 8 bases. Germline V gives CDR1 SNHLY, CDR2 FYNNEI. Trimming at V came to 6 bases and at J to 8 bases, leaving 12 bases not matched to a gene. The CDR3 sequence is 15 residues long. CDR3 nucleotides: TGTGCCAGCAGCAAGACAGGGGTCCCTTACGATGAGCAGTTCTTC. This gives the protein CASSKTGVPYDEQFF.

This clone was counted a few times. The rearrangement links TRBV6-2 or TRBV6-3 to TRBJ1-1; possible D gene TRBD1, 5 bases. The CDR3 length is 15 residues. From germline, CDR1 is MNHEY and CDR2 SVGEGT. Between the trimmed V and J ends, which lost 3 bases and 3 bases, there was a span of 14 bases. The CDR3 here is CASSYADWGDTEAFF. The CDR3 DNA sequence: TGTGCCAGCAGTTATGCGGATTGGGGCGACACTGAAGCTTTCTTT.